This TCR beta chain was captured in a study of T cell responses to AZD1222 COVID-19 vaccine. This table comes from immunoSEQ multiplex PCR, and its TCRdb copy is limited to in-frame clones, with some not included. The sample gives 65,000 to 85,000 clones, roughly 84% of which show up once; 9.5% to 13% is in the top ten. Findings and caveats of the study: No repertoire was sampled before or during the peak T cell response, only after it. Among spike-specific TCRs, nearly half reportedly target unmutated variant regions. Vaccine-related CD4 TCRs covered spike, predominating at 160-218 and 743-854.

This CDR3 region has 15 residues. CDR1 is SNHLY, CDR2 FYNNEI, per germline. J gave up 8 bases and V 3 bases, and 9 bases lay outside the gene matches. A word on this clone: The antigen remains undetermined.

Sequencing was performed on peripheral blood, taken on day 0 of AZD1222 vaccination. The chain is built from TRBV2 and TRBJ2-1, with 8 nucleotides matching TRBD2. This sequence was found in an adult in good health. This CDR3 is CASSEISGSGHEQFF. The CDR3 DNA sequence: TGTGCCAGCAGTGAGATCAGCGGGAGTGGACATGAGCAGTTCTTC.